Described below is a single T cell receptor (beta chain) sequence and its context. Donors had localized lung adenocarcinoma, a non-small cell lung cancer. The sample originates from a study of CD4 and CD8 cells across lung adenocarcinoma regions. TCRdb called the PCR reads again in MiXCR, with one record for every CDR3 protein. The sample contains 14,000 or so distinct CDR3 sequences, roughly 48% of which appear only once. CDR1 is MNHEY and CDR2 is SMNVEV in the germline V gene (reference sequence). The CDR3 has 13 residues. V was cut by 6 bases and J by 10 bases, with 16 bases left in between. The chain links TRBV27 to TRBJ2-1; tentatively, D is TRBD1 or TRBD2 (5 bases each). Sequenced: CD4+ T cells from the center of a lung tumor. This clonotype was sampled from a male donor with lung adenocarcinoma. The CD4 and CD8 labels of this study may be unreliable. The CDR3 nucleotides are TGTGCCAGCAGACGCAGGGCCTCGGGAGAGCAGTTCTTC. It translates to CASRRRASGEQFF.